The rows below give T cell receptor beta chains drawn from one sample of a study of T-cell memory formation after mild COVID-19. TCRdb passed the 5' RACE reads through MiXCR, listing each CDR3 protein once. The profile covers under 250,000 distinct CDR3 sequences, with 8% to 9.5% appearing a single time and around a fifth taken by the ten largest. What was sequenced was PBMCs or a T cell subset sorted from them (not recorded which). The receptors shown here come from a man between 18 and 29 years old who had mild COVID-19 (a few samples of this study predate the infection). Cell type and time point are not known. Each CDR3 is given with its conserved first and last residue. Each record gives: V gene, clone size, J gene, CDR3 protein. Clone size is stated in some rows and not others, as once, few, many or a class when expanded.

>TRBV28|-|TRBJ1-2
CASSYNFYGYTF
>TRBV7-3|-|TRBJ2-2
CASSLTPRVSTGELFF
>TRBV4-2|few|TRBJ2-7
CASSSRGRSGGGYEQYF
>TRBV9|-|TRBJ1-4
CASSARDGSAEKLFF
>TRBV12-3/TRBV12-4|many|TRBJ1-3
CASSIRDGGNTIYF
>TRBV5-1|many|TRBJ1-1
CASSSLGGEGTEAFF
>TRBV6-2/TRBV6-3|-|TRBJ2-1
CATESERGGPYNEQFF
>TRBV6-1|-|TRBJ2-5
CASSYRGGREETQYF
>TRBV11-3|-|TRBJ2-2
CASSFRSNTGELFF
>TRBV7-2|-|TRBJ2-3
CASSPWAGRTGTQYF
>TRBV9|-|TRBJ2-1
CASSYLDEQFF
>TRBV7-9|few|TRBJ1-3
CASSGAGQGATGNTIYF
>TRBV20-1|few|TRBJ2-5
CSARTDQETQYF
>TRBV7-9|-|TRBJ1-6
CASSSTTGGSYNSPLHF
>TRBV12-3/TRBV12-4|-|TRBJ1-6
CASSFRRGGSPLRF
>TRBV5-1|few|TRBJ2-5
CASSQGPGTGSGETQYF
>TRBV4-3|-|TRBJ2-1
CASSQREGRGHEQFF
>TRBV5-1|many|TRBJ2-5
CASSLAALGGAETQYF
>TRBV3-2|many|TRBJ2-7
CASSQGQSYEQYF
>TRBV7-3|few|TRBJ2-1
CASRRDREIYNEQFF
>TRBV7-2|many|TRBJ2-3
CASSPRGTQYF
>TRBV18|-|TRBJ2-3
CASSPNSNTDTQYF
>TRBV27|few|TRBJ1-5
CASSLSAGRNQPQHF
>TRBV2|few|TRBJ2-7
CASSGGGLAGIYEQYF
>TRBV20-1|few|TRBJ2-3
CSASSSGGAGVDTQYF
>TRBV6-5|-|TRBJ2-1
CASSYSTDQPNEQFF
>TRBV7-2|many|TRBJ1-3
CASSPRPVSGNTIYF
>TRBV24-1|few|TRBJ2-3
CATAGSTDTQYF
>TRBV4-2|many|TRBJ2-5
CASSPLAGGKETQYF
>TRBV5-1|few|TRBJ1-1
CASSLAIENTEAFF
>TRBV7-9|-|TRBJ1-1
CASSLTGWTEAFF
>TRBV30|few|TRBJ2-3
CAWSDPGPTLATDTQYF
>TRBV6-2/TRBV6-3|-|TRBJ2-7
CASSYSARGGYEQYF
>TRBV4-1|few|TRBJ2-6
CASSQGWSGANVLTF
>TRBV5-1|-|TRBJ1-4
CASSLEPPNEKLFF
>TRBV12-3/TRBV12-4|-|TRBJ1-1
CASSLYLVNTEAFF
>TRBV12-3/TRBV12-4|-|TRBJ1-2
CASSSGTGGGYGYTF
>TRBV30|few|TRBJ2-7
CAWSASQPYEQYF
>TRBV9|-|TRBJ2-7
CASSVDHRTSAFYEQYF
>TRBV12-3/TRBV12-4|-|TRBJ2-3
CASKKGRLDTQYF
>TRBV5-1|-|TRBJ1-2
CASSPGENYGYTF
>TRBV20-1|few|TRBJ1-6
CSARAGLNSPLHF
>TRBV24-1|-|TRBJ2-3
CATSGPLVGDTQYF
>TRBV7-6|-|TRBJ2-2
CASSTGAGELFF
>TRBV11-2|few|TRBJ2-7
CASTNPSWGNEQYF
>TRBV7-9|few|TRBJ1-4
CASSSNQAETSTNEKLFF
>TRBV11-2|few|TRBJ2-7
CASSLDWTSYEQYF
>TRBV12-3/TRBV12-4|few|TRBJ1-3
CASSEQAVAGNTIYF
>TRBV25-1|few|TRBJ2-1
CASSELFKWQANYNEQFF
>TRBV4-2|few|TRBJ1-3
CASSQLTGGDGNTIYF
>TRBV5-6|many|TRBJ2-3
CASSLLAGITDTQYF
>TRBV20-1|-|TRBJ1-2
CSAKAPIGYTF
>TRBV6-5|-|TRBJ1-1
CASSPQASNTEAFF
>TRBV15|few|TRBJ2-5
CATSETGNQETQYF
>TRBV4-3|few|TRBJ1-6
CASSLVRLRGPSGNNSPLHF